The 13 T cell receptor beta chains presented below share a single source sample, sequenced in a study of chemoradiotherapy in HPV16-positive cancers. TCRdb keeps only in-frame clones here, not all; method: immunoSEQ multiplex PCR. This sample has roughly 5,000 clones, with less than 80% found just once. This specimen was collected from a patient who underwent chemoradiotherapy. These receptor sequences come from a human donor with HPV-associated anogenital cancer.

The chain joins TRBV19 to TRBJ2-1; D uncertain. CDR3 length: 12 amino acids. Trimming removed 5 bases from V and 7 bases from J, with 9 bases in between. The germline gives CDR1 LNHDA, CDR2 SQIVND (reference sequence). The CDR3 loop is CASSPRSNEQFF. CDR3 sequence (DNA): TGTGCCAGTAGTCCTCGGTCGAATGAGCAGTTCTTC.

The chain couples TRBV19 to TRBJ1-4, with 10 bases fitting TRBD1. Germline CDR1 LNHDA, CDR2 SQIVND (reference sequence). The CDR3 totals 17 residues. V was pared by 8 bases and J by 4 bases, with 13 bases of the junction left unmatched. For the CDR3, the DNA is TGTGCCAGTTTGGGGACAACCGGGACAGGGGATAATGAAAAACTGTTTTTT. It is translated as CASLGTTGTGDNEKLFF.

The chain employs TRBV2 and TRBJ1-2; D ambiguous. The CDR3 has 15 residues. CDR1 and CDR2 from the germline V gene are SNHLY and FYNNEI. V was shortened by 6 bases and J by 4 bases, with 18 bases between the two germline ends. The CDR3 DNA reads as TGTGCCAGCAGGCAGACTCGGACGGAAATCTATGGCTACACCTTC. Amino acids: CASRQTRTEIYGYTF.

This clone was counted a single time. This rearrangement joins TRBV15 to TRBJ2-5; D gene ambiguous. The J call may be incorrect, as the DNA end agrees better with TRBJ2-7. The germline V gene encodes CDR1 LNHNV and CDR2 YYDKDF (reference sequence). The CDR3 has 16 amino acids. In nucleotides, the CDR3 is TGTGCCACCAGCAGAGGTGGCGGCCTCGGCTCCTACGAGCAGTACTTC. It is translated as CATSRGGGLGSYEQYF.

V and J are TRBV7-7 and TRBJ2-7; no clear D gene. Germline values: CDR1 SSHAT, CDR2 FNYEAQ (reference sequence). Trimming stripped 1 base from V and 4 bases from J, with 11 bases between. The CDR3 has 14 amino acids. CDR3 in DNA: TGTGCCAGCAGCTTAGATGGCCGCCGGTACGAGCAGTACTTC. This gives the protein CASSLDGRRYEQYF.

The rearrangement uses TRBV5-8 and TRBJ1-2; D call uncertain. V shed 0 bases and J shed 4 bases, with 10 bases lying between them. Germline V gene lookup returns CDR1 SGHTS and CDR2 YDEGEE. CDR3 length: 14 residues. This CDR3 reads CASSLVSAVYGYTF. In DNA, the CDR3 is TGTGCCAGCAGCTTGGTTTCGGCGGTCTATGGCTACACCTTC.

This CDR3 reads CASSQDPDGQPPLNYGYTF. In nucleotides, the CDR3 is TGCGCCAGCAGCCAAGACCCTGACGGACAGCCACCTCTTAACTATGGCTACACCTTC. The chain combines TRBV4-3 with TRBJ1-2; TRBD1 is a possible D gene (6 bases). Germline V lookup: CDR1 LGHNA, CDR2 YSLEER. V was clipped by 0 bases and J by 1 base, with 21 bases between them. The length of the CDR3 is 19 residues.

This clone was seen a few times. The chain carries TRBV18 and TRBJ2-5; D gene ambiguous. Germline V lookup: CDR1 KGHSH, CDR2 LQKENI. Trimming shortened V by 3 bases and J by 6 bases, and 5 bases separated the two germline ends. The CDR3 consists of 11 residues. This chain's CDR3 is CASSPGKTQYF. CDR3 DNA: TGTGCCAGCTCACCGGGAAAGACCCAGTACTTC. Looking up the rest from reference TRBV18 and TRBJ2-5 gives the full variable domain: NAGVMQNPRHLVRRRGQEARLRCSPMKGHSHVYWYRQLPEEGLKFMVYLQKENIIDESGMPKERFSAEFPKEGPSILRIQQVVRGDSAAYFCASSPGKTQYFGPGTRLLVL.

This rearrangement joins TRBV10-3 to TRBJ2-7; 7 nucleotides agree with TRBD2. This CDR3 contains 15 residues. Trimming took 0 bases from V and 0 from J; bases not matched to a gene: 2. In germline, CDR1 is ENHRY, CDR2 SYGVKD. The chain's CDR3 is CAISESAGASYEQYF. CDR3 sequence (DNA): TGTGCCATCAGTGAGTCGGCGGGAGCCTCCTACGAGCAGTACTTC.

The chain carries TRBV7-2 and TRBJ1-6; the match to TRBD1 covers 9 bases. Germline assignment: CDR1 SGHTA and CDR2 FQGNSA. The CDR3 loop spans 15 amino acids. V was pared by 3 bases and J by 7 bases, with 4 bases of the junction left unmatched. The CDR3 DNA reads as TGTGCCAGCAGCTTGGACAGGGGAGCGAATTCACCCCTCCACTTT. As protein: CASSLDRGANSPLHF.

The J gene is TRBJ2-5, the V gene TRBV29-1; tentatively, D is TRBD2 (5 bases). CDR1 and CDR2 (germline): SQVTM, ANQGSEA. The CDR3 runs 13 residues. Trimming removed 1 base at V and 6 bases at J, with 12 bases between. The CDR3: CSVEGVVGKTQYF. The CDR3 DNA is TGCAGCGTTGAAGGCGTGGTCGGGAAGACCCAGTACTTC.

The CDR3 sequence is CASSPEAGNTIYF. In DNA form, the CDR3 reads TGCGCCAGCAGCCCCGAGGCTGGAAACACCATATATTTT. The chain has TRBV4-3 and TRBJ1-3, with D unclear. The V end lost 4 bases, the J end lost 2 bases, and 6 bases lay between the germline ends. CDR1 is LGHNA and CDR2 is YSLEER in the germline V gene. CDR3 length equals 13 residues.

This rearrangement joins TRBV29-1 to TRBJ2-1; TRBD1 matches at 11 bases. Germline V gene sequence: CDR1 SQVTM, CDR2 ANQGSEA. This CDR3 comprises 16 residues. J was trimmed by 10 bases and V by 2 bases; bases with no gene match: 13. The CDR3 spells CSVERGGGQGAGEQFF. The DNA for the CDR3 is TGCAGCGTTGAACGGGGTGGTGGACAGGGGGCAGGGGAGCAGTTCTTC.